This T cell receptor beta chain was sequenced in a study of T cells expressing NK-cell markers. Points from the study as a whole: Several of the donors also had these clonotypes leading their CD3+CD56-NKG2C+ fraction. Dominant NKG2C+ clonotypes were found to form roughly 1.0-7.0% of CD8+ T cells in six donors.

Beta-chain TCR cDNA was generated via 5'RACE template switching with UMIs. With the 5' RACE reads reprocessed, TCRdb shows one record per CDR3 protein and no DNA. Its table records a few hundred thousand distinct CDR3 sequences. Concerning this clonotype: Its antigen is not identified.

Germline lookup yields CDR1 DFQATT and CDR2 SNEGSKA (reference sequence). This CDR3 contains 13 residues. This clonotype was obtained from a man aged 18-75 years in good health. Source material: blood T cells: a sorted CD56 or NKG2C T cell subset, CD4+ or CD8+ T cells, or bulk PBMC T cells (not recorded which). The V and J genes are TRBV20-1 and TRBJ1-1. The chain's CDR3 is CSARGDAGTEAFF.